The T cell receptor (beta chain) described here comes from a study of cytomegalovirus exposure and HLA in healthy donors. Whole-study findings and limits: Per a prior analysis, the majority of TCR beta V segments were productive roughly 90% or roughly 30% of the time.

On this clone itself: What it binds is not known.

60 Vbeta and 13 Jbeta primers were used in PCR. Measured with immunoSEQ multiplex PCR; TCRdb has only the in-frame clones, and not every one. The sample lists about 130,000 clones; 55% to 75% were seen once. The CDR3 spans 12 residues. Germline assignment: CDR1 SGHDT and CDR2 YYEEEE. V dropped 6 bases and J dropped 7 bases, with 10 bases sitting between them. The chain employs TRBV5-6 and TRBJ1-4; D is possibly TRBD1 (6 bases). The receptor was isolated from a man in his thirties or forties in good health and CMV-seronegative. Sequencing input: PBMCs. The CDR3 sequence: CASTGGGEKLFF. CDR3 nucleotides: TGTGCCAGCACGGGGGGCGGTGAAAAACTGTTTTTT.